This entry is about one TCR beta chain. Its matching antigen is unknown. As it was prepared, the TCRbeta library received unique molecular identifiers. TCRdb used MiXCR to reprocess the PCR reads, holding one entry per CDR3 protein. This sample has around 490,000 distinct CDR3 sequences, with around 10% found just once. The entry originates in a study of T-cell reconstitution after alpha-beta-depleted transplantation in children. With 6 bases clipped from V and 6 bases from J, the junction kept 6 bases outside the gene matches. CDR1 is KGHDR and CDR2 is SFDVKD in the germline V gene. The CDR3 spans 14 residues. Study findings and constraints: At one year after transplant, newly produced T cells mostly accounted for T-cell counts and diversity. The origin of alpha-beta T cells about two months after transplant was reportedly several hundred expanded graft clones. Surviving thymic progenitors and recipient T cells were the source of high TCRbeta diversity at day 60 in some patients.

The rearrangement joins TRBV24-1 to TRBJ2-1; 8 bases line up with TRBD1. The origin of this receptor is a female patient between 2 and 15 years old who had a stem cell transplant for aplastic anemia, so the T cells may come from the graft donor. This specimen consisted of PBMCs, mostly from graft donor cells, obtained 180 days after TCRalphabeta/CD19-depleted stem cell transplant. The CDR3: CATSSGGQGNEQFF. CDR3 nucleotides: TGTGCCACCAGTTCGGGCGGACAGGGCAATGAGCAGTTCTTC.